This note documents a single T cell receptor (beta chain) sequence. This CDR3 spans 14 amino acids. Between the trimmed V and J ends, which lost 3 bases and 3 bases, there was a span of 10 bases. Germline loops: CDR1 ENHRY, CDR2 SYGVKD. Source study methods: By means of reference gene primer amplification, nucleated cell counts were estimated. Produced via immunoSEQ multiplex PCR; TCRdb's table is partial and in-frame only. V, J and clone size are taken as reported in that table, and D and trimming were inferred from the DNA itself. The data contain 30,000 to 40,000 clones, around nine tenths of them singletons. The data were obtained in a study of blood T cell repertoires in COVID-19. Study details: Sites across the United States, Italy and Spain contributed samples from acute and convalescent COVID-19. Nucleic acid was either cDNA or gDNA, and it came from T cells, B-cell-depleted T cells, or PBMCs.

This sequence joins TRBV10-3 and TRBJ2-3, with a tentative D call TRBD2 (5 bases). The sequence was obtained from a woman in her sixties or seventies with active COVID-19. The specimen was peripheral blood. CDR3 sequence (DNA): TGTGCCATCAGTGATGAGGGTTATACAGATACGCAGTATTTT. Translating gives CAISDEGYTDTQYF.